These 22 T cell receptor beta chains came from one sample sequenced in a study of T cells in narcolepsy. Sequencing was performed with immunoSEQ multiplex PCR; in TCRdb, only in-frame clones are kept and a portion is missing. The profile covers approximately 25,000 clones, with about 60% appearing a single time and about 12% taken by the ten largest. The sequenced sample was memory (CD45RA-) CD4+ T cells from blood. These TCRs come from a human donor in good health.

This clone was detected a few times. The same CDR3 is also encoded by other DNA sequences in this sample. The CDR3 DNA reads as TGCGCCAGCAGCGCACTACAGGGGGAAGAAGGCTACACCTTC. Translation: CASSALQGEEGYTF. The J gene is TRBJ1-2, the V gene TRBV5-1, with 8 nucleotides matching TRBD1. The junction had 10 bases not matched to a gene; V was cut back by 4 bases and J by 8 bases. The CDR3 totals 14 residues. Looked up from germline, CDR1 is SGHRS and CDR2 is YFSETQ. Full variable domain (rest looked up from reference TRBV5-1 and TRBJ1-2): KAGVTQTPRYLIKTRGQQVTLSCSPISGHRSVSWYQQTPGQGLQFLFEYFSETQRNKGNFPGRFSGRQFSNSRSEMNVSTLELGDSALYLCASSALQGEEGYTFGSGTRLTVV.

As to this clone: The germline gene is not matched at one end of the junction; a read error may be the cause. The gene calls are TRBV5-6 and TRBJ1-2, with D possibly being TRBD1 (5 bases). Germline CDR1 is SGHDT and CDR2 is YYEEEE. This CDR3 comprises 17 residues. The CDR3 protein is CARSFRDRRAGVYGYTF. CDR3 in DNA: TGTGCCCGCAGCTTCCGGGACCGTAGAGCCGGGGTCTATGGCTACACCTTC.

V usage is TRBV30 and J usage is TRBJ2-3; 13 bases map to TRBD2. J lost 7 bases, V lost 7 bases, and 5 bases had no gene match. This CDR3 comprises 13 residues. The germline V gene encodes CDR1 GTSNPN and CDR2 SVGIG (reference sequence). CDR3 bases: TGTGCCTCCACTAGCGGGGGGGCGTATACGCAGTATTTT. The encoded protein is CASTSGGAYTQYF.

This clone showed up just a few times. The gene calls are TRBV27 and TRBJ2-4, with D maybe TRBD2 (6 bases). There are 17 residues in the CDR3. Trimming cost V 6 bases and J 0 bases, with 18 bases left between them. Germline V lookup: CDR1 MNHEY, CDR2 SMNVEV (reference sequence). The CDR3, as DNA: TGTGCCAGCAGACCTTTAGAAGCGGGCCTAGCCAAAAACATTCAGTACTTC. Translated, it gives CASRPLEAGLAKNIQYF.

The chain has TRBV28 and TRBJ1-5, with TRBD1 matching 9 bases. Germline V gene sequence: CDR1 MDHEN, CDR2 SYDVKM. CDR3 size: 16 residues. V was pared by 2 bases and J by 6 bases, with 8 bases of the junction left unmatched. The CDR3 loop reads CASSLHRGPIAQPQHF. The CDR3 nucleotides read TGTGCCAGCAGTTTACACAGGGGGCCAATCGCTCAGCCCCAGCATTTT.

CDR3 bases: TGTGCCAGCAGTGCGGGACAGACCTACGAGCAGTACTTC. Its protein product is CASSAGQTYEQYF. This chain joins TRBV2 and TRBJ2-7; 7 bases align to TRBD1. The junction had 2 bases not matched to a gene; V was cut back by 4 bases and J by 2 bases. Germline lookup yields CDR1 SNHLY and CDR2 FYNNEI. This CDR3 contains 13 residues. Full variable domain (remainder filled in from reference TRBV2 and TRBJ2-7): EPEVTQTPSHQVTQMGQEVILRCVPISNHLYFYWYRQILGQKVEFLVSFYNNEISEKSEIFDDQFSVERPDGSNFTLKIRSTKLEDSAMYFCASSAGQTYEQYFGPGTRLTVT.

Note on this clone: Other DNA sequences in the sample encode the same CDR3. In nucleotides, the CDR3 is TGTGCCAGCAGCTTGGGTGGGTCCTATGGCTACACCTTC. Its translation is CASSLGGSYGYTF. The chain joins TRBV5-4 to TRBJ1-2; D uncertain. The CDR3 has 13 amino acids. V lost 0 bases to trimming and J lost 4 bases, with 7 bases between them. Germline V gives CDR1 SGHNT, CDR2 YYREEE (reference sequence). The full variable domain, with the rest looked up from reference TRBV5-4 and TRBJ1-2, is ETGVTQSPTHLIKTRGQQVTLRCSSQSGHNTVSWYQQALGQGPQFIFQYYREEENGRGNFPPRFSGLQFPNYSSELNVNALELDDSALYLCASSLGGSYGYTFGSGTRLTVV.

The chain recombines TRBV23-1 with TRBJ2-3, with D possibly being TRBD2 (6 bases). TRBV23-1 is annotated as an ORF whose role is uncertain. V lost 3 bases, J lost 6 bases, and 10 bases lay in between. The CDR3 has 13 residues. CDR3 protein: CASSHPRGDTQYF. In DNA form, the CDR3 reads TGCGCCAGCAGTCATCCCCGGGGGGATACGCAGTATTTT.

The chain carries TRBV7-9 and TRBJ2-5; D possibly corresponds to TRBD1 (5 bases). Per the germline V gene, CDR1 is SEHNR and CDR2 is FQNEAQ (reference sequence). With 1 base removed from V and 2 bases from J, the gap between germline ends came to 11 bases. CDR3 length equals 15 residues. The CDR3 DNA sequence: TGTGCCAGCAGCTTAGGGGGCAGGGCTCAAGAGACCCAGTACTTC. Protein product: CASSLGGRAQETQYF. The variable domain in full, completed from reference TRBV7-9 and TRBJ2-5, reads DTGVSQNPRHKITKRGQNVTFRCDPISEHNRLYWYRQTLGQGPEFLTYFQNEAQLEKSRLLSDRFSAERPKGSFSTLEIQRTEQGDSAMYLCASSLGGRAQETQYFGPGTRLLVL.

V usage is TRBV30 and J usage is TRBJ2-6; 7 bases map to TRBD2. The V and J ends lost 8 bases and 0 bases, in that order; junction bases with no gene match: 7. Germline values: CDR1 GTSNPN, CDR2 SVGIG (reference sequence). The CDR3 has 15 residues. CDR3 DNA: TGTGCCCACCGGGGAGGGGCCTCTGGGGCCAACGTCCTGACTTTC. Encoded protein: CAHRGGASGANVLTF.

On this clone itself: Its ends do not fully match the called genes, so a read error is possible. The CDR3 sequence: CAWSQGGLNTGEPFF. The CDR3 DNA follows: TGTGCCTGGAGCCAGGGGGGACTGAACACCGGGGAGCCGTTTTTT. The V gene is TRBV30, the J gene TRBJ2-2; the D gene is possibly TRBD1 (7 bases). Germline V gene sequence: CDR1 GTSNPN, CDR2 SVGIG (reference sequence). The CDR3 is 15 amino acids.

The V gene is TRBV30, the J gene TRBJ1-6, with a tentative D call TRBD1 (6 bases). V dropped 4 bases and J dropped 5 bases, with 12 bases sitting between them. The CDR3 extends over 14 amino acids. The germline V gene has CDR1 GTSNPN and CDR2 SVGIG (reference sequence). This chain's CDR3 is CAWTAGVDNSPLHF. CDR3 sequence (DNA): TGTGCCTGGACCGCAGGGGTGGATAATTCACCCCTCCACTTT.

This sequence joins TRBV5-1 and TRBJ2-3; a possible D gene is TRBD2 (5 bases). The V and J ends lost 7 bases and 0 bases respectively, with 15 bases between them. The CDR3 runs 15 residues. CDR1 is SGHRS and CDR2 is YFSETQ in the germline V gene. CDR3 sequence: CASDPDGGSTDTQYF. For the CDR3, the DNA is TGCGCCAGCGACCCGGATGGCGGGAGCACAGATACGCAGTATTTT.

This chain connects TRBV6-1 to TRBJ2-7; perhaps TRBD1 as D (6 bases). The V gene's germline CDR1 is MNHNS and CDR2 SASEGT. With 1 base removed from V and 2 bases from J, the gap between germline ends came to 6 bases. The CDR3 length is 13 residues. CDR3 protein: CASSEGGPYEQYF. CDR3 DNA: TGTGCCAGCAGTGAAGGGGGGCCCTACGAGCAGTACTTC.

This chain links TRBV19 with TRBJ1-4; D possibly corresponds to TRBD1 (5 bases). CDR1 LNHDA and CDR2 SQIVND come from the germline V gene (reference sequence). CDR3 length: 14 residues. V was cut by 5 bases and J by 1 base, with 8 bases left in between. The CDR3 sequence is CASSSGGTNEKLFF. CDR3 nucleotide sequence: TGTGCCAGTAGTTCGGGGGGAACTAATGAAAAACTGTTTTTT.

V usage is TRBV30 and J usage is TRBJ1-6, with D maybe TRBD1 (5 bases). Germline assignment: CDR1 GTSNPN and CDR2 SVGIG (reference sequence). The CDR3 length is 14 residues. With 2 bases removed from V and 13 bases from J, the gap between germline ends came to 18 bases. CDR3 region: CAWSIASGPTPLHF. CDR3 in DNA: TGTGCCTGGAGTATTGCATCAGGGCCGACGCCCCTCCACTTT.

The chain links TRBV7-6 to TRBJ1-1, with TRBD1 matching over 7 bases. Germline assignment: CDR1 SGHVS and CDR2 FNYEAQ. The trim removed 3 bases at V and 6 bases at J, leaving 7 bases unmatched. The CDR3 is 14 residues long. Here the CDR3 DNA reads TGTGCCAGCAGCTTGGGGTTACAGGGGTCTGAAGCTTTCTTT. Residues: CASSLGLQGSEAFF.

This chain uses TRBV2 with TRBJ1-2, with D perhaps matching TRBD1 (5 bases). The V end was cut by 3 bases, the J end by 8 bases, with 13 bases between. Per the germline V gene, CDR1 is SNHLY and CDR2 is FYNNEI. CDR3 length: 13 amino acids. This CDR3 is CASSDLGTGGYTF. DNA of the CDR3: TGTGCCAGCAGTGACCTAGGGACTGGCGGCTACACCTTC.

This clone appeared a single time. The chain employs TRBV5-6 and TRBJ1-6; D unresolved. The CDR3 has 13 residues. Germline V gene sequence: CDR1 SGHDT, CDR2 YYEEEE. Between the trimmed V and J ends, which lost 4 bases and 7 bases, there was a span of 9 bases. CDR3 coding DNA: TGTGCCAGCAGCCCAAATCTGAATTCACCCCTCCACTTT. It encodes CASSPNLNSPLHF.

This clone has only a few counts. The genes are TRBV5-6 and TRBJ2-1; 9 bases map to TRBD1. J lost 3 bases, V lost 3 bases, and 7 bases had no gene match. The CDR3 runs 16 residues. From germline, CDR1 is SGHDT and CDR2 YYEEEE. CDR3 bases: TGTGCCAGCAGCTCGGGGACAGGGAGGCTCTACAATGAGCAGTTCTTC. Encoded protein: CASSSGTGRLYNEQFF.

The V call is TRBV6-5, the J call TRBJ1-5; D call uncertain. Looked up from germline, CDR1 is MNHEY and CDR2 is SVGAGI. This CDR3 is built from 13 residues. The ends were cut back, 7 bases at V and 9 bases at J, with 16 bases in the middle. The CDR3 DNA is TGTGCCAGCAAAACTGACACGGGAGGGCCCCAGCATTTT. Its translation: CASKTDTGGPQHF.

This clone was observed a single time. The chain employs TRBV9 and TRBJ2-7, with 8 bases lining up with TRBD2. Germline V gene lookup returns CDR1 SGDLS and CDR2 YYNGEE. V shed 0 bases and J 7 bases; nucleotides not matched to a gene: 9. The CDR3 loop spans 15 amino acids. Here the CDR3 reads CASSVATGGSQEQYF. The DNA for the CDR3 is TGTGCCAGCAGCGTAGCTACGGGGGGGTCTCAAGAGCAGTACTTC.